A selection of T cell receptor beta chains follows, all from one sample in a study of shared clonotypes between healthy human individuals. Some clones are missing from TCRdb's copy, which holds only in-frame ones; the method was immunoSEQ multiplex PCR. Of 950,000 to 1,300,000 clones in the sample, about 74% were seen once. Specimen: memory CD4+ T cells sorted from blood. These receptor sequences come from a man aged 18 to 29 in good health. The CDR3 runs from the conserved cysteine through the conserved F or W. The D gene is left open where the match is weak. Size tells how often a clone was seen (once, few, many) or the class of an expanded clone, and some rows leave it out.

size	V	D	J	DNA	CDR3
once	TRBV27	TRBD1	TRBJ1-2	TGTGCCAGCAGTAAGACGACAGGGACATACTATGGCTACACCTTC	CASSKTTGTYYGYTF
.	TRBV9	.	TRBJ2-5	TGTGCCAGCAGCCTAACAACGGGTTGGGTTCGAGGAGAGACCCAGTACTTC	CASSLTTGWVRGETQYF
.	TRBV5-1	.	TRBJ1-4	TGCGCCAGTTACAGTGGCAGACCTAATGAAAAACTGTTTTTT	CASYSGRPNEKLFF
.	TRBV11-2	TRBD2	TRBJ2-7	TGTGCCAGCAGCTGGACTAGCGGGGGGGTACCCTACGAGCAGTACTTC	CASSWTSGGVPYEQYF
few	TRBV30	.	TRBJ1-6	TGTGCCTGGAGTACGACAGTCAATTCACCCCTCCACTTT	CAWSTTVNSPLHF
few	TRBV27	.	TRBJ2-7	TGTGCCAGCAGTTTAGACGGACTACCCGAGATCTTC	CASSLDGLPEIF
few	TRBV10-3	TRBD1	TRBJ1-5	TGTGCCATCAGTGGGACAGGGTCCAATCAGCCCCAGCATTTT	CAISGTGSNQPQHF
.	TRBV6-6	TRBD1	TRBJ1-2	TGTGCCAGCACCGCCCGGAACAGGGGTAGGGGCTACACCTTC	CASTARNRGRGYTF
.	TRBV5-1	.	TRBJ1-2	TGCGCCAGCAGCCCCGGGAACAAGGACTTATTGGGCTACACCTTC	CASSPGNKDLLGYTF
.	TRBV19	.	TRBJ1-4	TGTGCCAGTAGTATCGGCCAGGGAGGAGAAAAACTGTTTTTT	CASSIGQGGEKLFF
once	TRBV30	.	TRBJ2-5	TGTGCCTGGAGTGGAGGGGATAGGGGATTTTACCAAGAGACCCAGTACTTC	CAWSGGDRGFYQETQYF
.	TRBV11-3	.	TRBJ2-7	TGTGCCAGCCCCCCGTCCGTTGTCCCTTGGTACGAGCAGTACTTC	CASPPSVVPWYEQYF
.	TRBV19	TRBD1	TRBJ1-2	TGTGCCAGTACTCCCGGGACAGGGGCGAACTATGGCTACACCTTC	CASTPGTGANYGYTF
.	TRBV28	.	TRBJ2-7	TGTGCCAGCAGTGGAGTTTCAACAGGGTACTACGAGCAGTACTTC	CASSGVSTGYYEQYF
.	TRBV29-1	.	TRBJ1-3	TGCAGCGTTGCCTTACCCCGGGGAGGGTTTGGAAACACCATATATTTT	CSVALPRGGFGNTIYF
.	TRBV5-8	.	TRBJ1-5	TGTGCCAGCAGCTTGGTAGTAGGGAATCCGAATCAGCCCCAGCATTTT	CASSLVVGNPNQPQHF
.	TRBV5-5	.	TRBJ1-6	TGTGCCAGCAGCTTCGTCTATAATTCACCCCTCCACTTT	CASSFVYNSPLHF
.	TRBV28	.	TRBJ1-2	TGTGCCAGCAGTTTAGGTATCTACTATGGCTACACCTTC	CASSLGIYYGYTF
few	TRBV2	.	TRBJ1-1	TGTGCCAGCAGTAACCAGGGGAGGATCACTGAAGCTTTCTTT	CASSNQGRITEAFF
.	TRBV19	TRBD1	TRBJ2-5	TGTGCCAGTAGTAACACAGGGGGCTCTTGGGAGACCCAGTACTTC	CASSNTGGSWETQYF
.	TRBV6-6	TRBD1	TRBJ1-5	TGTGCCAGCAGTTGGACAGGGCCCAATCAGCCCCAGCATTTT	CASSWTGPNQPQHF
.	TRBV11-2	.	TRBJ2-7	TGTGCCAGCAGCTTAGCTTTAGGGCTATACTCCGAGCAGTACTTC	CASSLALGLYSEQYF
.	TRBV19	TRBD1	TRBJ1-1	TGTGCCAGTAGTATTGGCGGGACAGGGCAGGGGAACACTGAAGCTTTCTTT	CASSIGGTGQGNTEAFF
.	TRBV5-1	.	TRBJ1-1	TGCGCCAGCAGCTCAAACGGGGACACTGAAGCTTTCTTT	CASSSNGDTEAFF
.	TRBV19	.	TRBJ1-6	TGTGCCACCAATCCGGGACCTAATTCACCCCTCCACTTT	CATNPGPNSPLHF
few	TRBV11-2	TRBD2	TRBJ2-7	TGTGCCAGCAGCTTAGATCCCAGCGGGAGTTCCTACGAGCAGTACTTC	CASSLDPSGSSYEQYF
.	TRBV7-8	TRBD2	TRBJ2-2	TGTGCCAGCAGCTTACCAGGACTAGCGGGGGGGACCGGGGAGCTGTTTTTT	CASSLPGLAGGTGELFF
.	TRBV6-5	.	TRBJ1-4	TGTGCCAGCAGTTACGGCGGCAGGGGTGGCGAAAAACTGTTTTTT	CASSYGGRGGEKLFF
.	TRBV5-1	TRBD1	TRBJ1-1	TGCGCCAGCGGACGACAGGGGGACGCTGAAGCTTTCTTT	CASGRQGDAEAFF
.	TRBV7-8	.	TRBJ2-7	TGTGCCAGCAGCTTAGTGGGGGGGGCTGCCTACGAGCAGTACTTC	CASSLVGGAAYEQYF
.	TRBV5-1	.	TRBJ2-7	TGCGCCAGCACTCCGGGCCGTCCCTGGATGGGCGAGCAGTACTTC	CASTPGRPWMGEQYF
few	TRBV2	.	TRBJ1-3	TGTGCCAGCAGTGTTCTCTGGGGAAGCTCTGGAAACACCATATATTTT	CASSVLWGSSGNTIYF
.	TRBV7-6	TRBD1	TRBJ2-6	TGTGCCAGCAGCCCCAGGGACAGTCAAAGCTCTGGGGCCAACGTCCTGACTTTC	CASSPRDSQSSGANVLTF
.	TRBV2	.	TRBJ1-6	TGTGCCAGCAGTGATGAGGGATGGTCACCCCTCCACTTT	CASSDEGWSPLHF
.	TRBV6-5	TRBD2	TRBJ2-7	TGTGCCAGCACATTACTCGGCGGGGGGGCGTACGAGCAGTACTTC	CASTLLGGGAYEQYF
.	TRBV13	.	TRBJ2-3	TGTGCCAGCAGCCCCTGGGAGGGGGGCACAGATACGCAGTATTTT	CASSPWEGGTDTQYF
.	TRBV6-5	.	TRBJ2-2	TGTGCCAGCAGTTACTTGCTTTTGGACACCGGGGAGCTGTTTTTT	CASSYLLLDTGELFF
.	TRBV5-1	TRBD2	TRBJ2-1	TGCGCCAGCAGACAACTAGCGGGGTCCTACAATGAGCAGTTCTTC	CASRQLAGSYNEQFF
.	TRBV19	TRBD1	TRBJ1-4	TGTGCCAGTAGGAACCTCACCAGGGGGGGGAGAGAAAAACTGTTTTTT	CASRNLTRGGREKLFF
.	TRBV2	TRBD1	TRBJ1-2	TGTGCCAGCACTTCTGGGGACAGGGTCGATGGCTACACCTTC	CASTSGDRVDGYTF
.	TRBV28	.	TRBJ1-1	TGTGCCAGCAGTCCCGCGTCCCGGGGTGAAGCTTTCTTT	CASSPASRGEAFF